Sequencing of this TCR beta chain was carried out in a study of T cell responses to AZD1222 COVID-19 vaccine (dated by TCRdb to the early 2020s). With respect to the entire study: TCR sequencing was performed for 230 to 250 trial participants, of whom some 200 were given two doses of AZD1222 and around 25 were given two doses of MenACWY control vaccine. Enrollment into the trials was organized by age into subgroups of 18-55, 56-69 and 70-plus years, and those subgroups contained roughly 160, 29 and 62 TCR-sequenced participants, respectively. What the authors observed across the whole study: Epitopes outside the regions mutated in the B.1.351 and B.1.1.7 variants were reportedly recognized by nearly half of the unique spike-specific TCRs. The 56-69-year group was small, and its depth increase did not reach significance, likely because of low power. A significant rise in spike-specific TCR breadth and depth was observed after two AZD1222 doses relative to day 0 and relative to MenACWY recipients. Because no day 14 peak-response samples were available, repertoires were characterized only after the peak T cell response. CD4 TCRs associated with the vaccine covered the entire spike protein, and the dominant responses were in regions 160-218 and 743-854. Participants were mostly white British, with more females than males. The authors suggested clonal diversity may have been underestimated. Conclusions about previously exposed vaccinees were limited because only a handful of AZD1222 recipients were SARS-CoV-2 seropositive at baseline.

In the paper's terms, the time point label means: about 28 days (+/-7) after the second vaccine dose. AZD1222 recipients with second doses at about 4 weeks or about 12 weeks were pooled, because spike-specific TCR depth and breadth did not differ between schedules. Samples from vaccinated people were obtained from the UK trials COV001 and COV002, which included a single-blind randomized controlled phase 2/3 trial of AZD1222 (ChAdOx1 nCoV-19) in healthy adults. Trial participant PBMC samples were collected at day 0 and day 28 after the second dose for TCRbeta chain sequencing. The CDR3 regions of human TCRbeta chains were analyzed by immunosequencing. In the source study's methods: Repertoire TCRs were matched against a reference library of SARS-CoV-2-specific TCRs generated with the MIRA antigen-specificity platform. Breadth meant the fraction of unique TCRs that were SARS-CoV-2-associated, whereas depth meant the fraction of total T cells that were SARS-CoV-2-associated. Using the MIRA data, every spike-specific TCR was mapped to the spike region that the TCR reacted to and assigned to either a CD4 or a CD8 class. Log10-transformed breadth and depth values were compared by one-way ANOVA with Sidak's multiple comparisons tests. The immuneACCESS repertoire file appears here via TCRdb, limited to in-frame rearrangements. These files lack a portion of the clones; in checked studies, under half of the deficit traces to unresolved V genes, and the cause of the others is not known. V and J calls and clone size are given by that table; D and trimming were obtained from the DNA. The sample includes 95,000 to 100,000 clones, with approximately 87% observed a single time. The top ten constitute roughly a tenth of the sample.

The CDR3, from cysteine to phenylalanine, totals 14 residues. Of the read, only the CDR3 DNA is kept; its 42 bases are in frame from base 1. Deletion took 0 bases off V and 1 base off J, with a span of 6 bases between the germline ends. On this clone: Its antigen has not been determined. Base quality data are lacking; no much larger clone is found one base away.

Sample: peripheral blood, taken 28 days after the second AZD1222 dose. The rearrangement joined TRBV23-1 to TRBJ2-5; no D gene is confidently identified. TRBV23-1 belongs to the ORF category, with a function that is uncertain. The clonotype comes from an adult who received the AZD1222 COVID-19 vaccine. The CDR3 region has the sequence CASSQSILQETQYF. DNA sequence: TGCGCCAGCAGTCAATCGATCCTCCAAGAGACCCAGTACTTC.